The T cell receptor beta chain under discussion was sequenced for a study of shared clonotypes between healthy human individuals. V lost 6 bases and J 3 bases, leaving 9 bases between the germline ends. Germline CDR1 MDHEN, CDR2 SYDVKM. CDR3 length equals 13 residues. Assay: immunoSEQ multiplex PCR; the TCRdb copy retains only in-frame clones and omits some. The sample lists about 490,000 clones; 79% were seen once. A word on this clone: The antigen is not known.

Study-level findings and limits: The genetic and exposure-history diversity represented was limited by few donors.

Sample: PBMCs. The TCR was taken from a woman in her thirties or forties in good health. Some clones in this sample may be carry-over from other donors' samples. The rearrangement uses TRBV28 and TRBJ1-5, with a weak D call TRBD1 (5 bases). DNA for the CDR3: TGTGCCAGCAGATGGGGACTCAATCAGCCCCAGCATTTT. Its protein product is CASRWGLNQPQHF.